The 28 T cell receptor beta chains presented below share a single source sample, sequenced in a study of shared clonotypes between healthy human individuals. The assay was immunoSEQ multiplex PCR, and TCRdb's table has in-frame clones only and misses some. The data contain 2 million to 2.5 million clones, under 95% of them singletons. The specimen was naive CD4+ T cells from PBMCs. Specified subset: CD45RA+ positively selected. These receptors originate from a young man in good health. Some clones in this sample may be carry-over from other donors' samples.

V and J are TRBV5-1 and TRBJ2-7, with a tentative D call TRBD2 (7 bases). This CDR3 is 14 amino acids long. CDR1 is SGHRS, CDR2 YFSETQ, per germline. Between the trimmed V and J ends, which lost 5 bases and 3 bases, there was a span of 15 bases. Here the CDR3 reads CASRTGGPVYEQYF. DNA of the CDR3: TGCGCCAGCAGAACGGGGGGCCCCGTCTACGAGCAGTACTTC.

V and J are TRBV12-2 and TRBJ2-5; the table gives TRBD2 as D, unverified against the DNA. TRBV12-2 is a recognized pseudogene. The CDR3 has 20 residues. CDR3 in amino acids: CASRLAGEEERVVIWETQYF. The CDR3 DNA reads as TGTGCAAGTCGCTTAGCAGGAGAGGAGGAGAGGGTCGTTATCTGGGAGACCCAGTACTTC.

V is TRBV29-1 and J is TRBJ1-2, with TRBD1 identical over 7 bases. The V gene's germline CDR1 is SQVTM and CDR2 ANQGSEA. This CDR3 comprises 13 residues. J gave up 6 bases and V 6 bases, and 10 bases lay outside the gene matches. This chain's CDR3 is CSVGQIVSNGYTF. The CDR3 DNA is TGCAGCGTGGGACAGATCGTATCCAATGGCTACACCTTC. Variable domain in full (rest from reference TRBV29-1 and TRBJ1-2): SAVISQKPSRDICQRGTSLTIQCQVDSQVTMMFWYRQQPGQSLTLIATANQGSEATYESGFVIDKFPISRPNLTFSTLTVSNMSPEDSSIYLCSVGQIVSNGYTFGSGTRLTVV.

Concerning this clone: The same CDR3 is also encoded by other DNA sequences in this sample. The chain carries TRBV28 and TRBJ2-7; D ambiguous. Germline values: CDR1 MDHEN, CDR2 SYDVKM. CDR3 length: 9 residues. Between the trimmed V and J ends, which lost 8 bases and 6 bases, there was a span of 5 bases. The CDR3 coding sequence is TGTGCCAGCGGCGGCGAGCAGTACTTC. Its protein product is CASGGEQYF.

The V call is TRBV6-6, the J call TRBJ1-3; 7 bases fit TRBD1. CDR1 and CDR2 (germline): MNHNY, SVGAGI (reference sequence). The CDR3 covers 14 residues. V was pared by 5 bases and J by 4 bases, with 5 bases of the junction left unmatched. The CDR3 sequence is CASSETGKGNTIYF. As DNA, the CDR3 is TGTGCCAGCAGTGAGACAGGGAAAGGAAACACCATATATTTT.

The gene calls are TRBV18 and TRBJ2-2, with D possibly being TRBD1 (6 bases). Trimming removed 6 bases at V and 1 base at J, with 15 bases between. This CDR3 region has 16 residues. Germline CDR1 reads KGHSH; CDR2 reads LQKENI. The DNA of the CDR3 is TGTGCCAGCTCCCCAAACCAGGGGAGGAACACCGGGGAGCTGTTTTTT. Encoded protein: CASSPNQGRNTGELFF.

The chain recombines TRBV15 with TRBJ2-5, with TRBD1 identical over 10 bases. V lost 1 base to trimming and J lost 2 bases; unmatched junction nucleotides: 7. CDR1 and CDR2 from the germline V gene are LNHNV and YYDKDF (reference sequence). This CDR3 spans 17 amino acids. The CDR3, as DNA: TGTGCCACCAGCAGAGGCGGACAGGGGGGGAGGCAAGAGACCCAGTACTTC. Protein: CATSRGGQGGRQETQYF.

The chain combines TRBV5-4 with TRBJ2-5, with 7 bases matching TRBD2. The V gene's germline CDR1 is SGHNT and CDR2 YYREEE (reference sequence). After removal of 0 bases from V and 4 bases from J, the junction contained 9 bases not matched to a gene. The length of the CDR3 is 16 residues. CDR3: CASSLALAASGETQYF. CDR3 bases: TGTGCCAGCAGCTTGGCGTTGGCGGCTAGCGGAGAGACCCAGTACTTC.

The V gene is TRBV28, the J gene TRBJ2-2, with 7 bases matching TRBD2. J was trimmed by 5 bases and V by 6 bases; bases with no gene match: 15. In germline, CDR1 is MDHEN, CDR2 SYDVKM. The CDR3 covers 17 residues. CDR3 sequence reads: CASRSGLVGLGTGELFF. DNA of the CDR3: TGTGCCAGCAGATCCGGACTAGTCGGGCTCGGAACCGGGGAGCTGTTTTTT.

The rearrangement joins TRBV5-6 to TRBJ2-7; 7 bases agree with TRBD1. Unmatched junction bases numbered 8, after V lost 2 bases and J lost 3 bases. The CDR3 sequence is 15 residues long. Germline V gene sequence: CDR1 SGHDT, CDR2 YYEEEE. The CDR3 loop is CASSFERGRGYEQYF. Here the CDR3 DNA reads TGTGCCAGCAGCTTTGAAAGGGGGCGAGGCTACGAGCAGTACTTC.

This chain connects TRBV30 to TRBJ2-5; TRBD1 might be the D (7 bases). The J call may not be correct, given that the DNA end is closer to TRBJ2-7. The CDR3 consists of 15 residues. From germline, CDR1 is GTSNPN and CDR2 SVGIG (reference sequence). The CDR3 coding sequence is TGTGCCTGGAGAGCAGGGGGGTTTAGCTCCTACGAGCAGTACTTC. The encoded protein is CAWRAGGFSSYEQYF.

Many counts were recorded for this clone. CDR3 DNA: TGTGCCAGCAGTCCCTCCGACAGGGGGACAGGGGAGCTGTTTTTT. It yields the protein CASSPSDRGTGELFF. The chain couples TRBV27 to TRBJ2-2; TRBD1 agrees at 9 bases. Losses at the gene ends were 5 bases for V and 8 bases for J; bases not matched to a gene: 9. The length of the CDR3 is 15 residues. Per germline, CDR1 MNHEY and CDR2 SMNVEV (reference sequence).

The genes are TRBV6-6 and TRBJ1-5, with 9 positions matching TRBD1. The germline gives CDR1 MNHNY, CDR2 SVGAGI (reference sequence). Losses at the gene ends were 5 bases for V and 5 bases for J; bases not matched to a gene: 4. CDR3 size: 14 residues. As DNA, the CDR3 is TGTGCCAGCAGTGGACAGGGGAATTATCAGCCCCAGCATTTT. Protein product: CASSGQGNYQPQHF.

This rearrangement joins TRBV5-4 to TRBJ2-7; possibly TRBD1 for D (7 bases). CDR1 is SGHNT, CDR2 YYREEE, per germline (reference sequence). V gave up 0 bases and J gave up 3 bases, with 13 bases separating them. This CDR3 is 15 amino acids long. The CDR3 spells CASSLGVQGGYEQYF. The CDR3 DNA reads as TGTGCCAGCAGCTTGGGCGTCCAGGGGGGCTACGAGCAGTACTTC.

V and J are TRBV7-2 and TRBJ2-3; no clear D gene. The germline V and J ends were trimmed by 0 bases and 2 bases, with 6 bases remaining between them. The CDR3 runs 14 residues. CDR1 and CDR2 from the germline V gene are SGHTA and FQGNSA. In DNA, the CDR3 is TGTGCCAGCAGCTTAGCGGGTTTCACAGATACGCAGTATTTT. Its protein product is CASSLAGFTDTQYF.

The genes are TRBV27 and TRBJ2-1; TRBD2 is a possible D gene (6 bases). V was cut by 6 bases and J by 9 bases, with 15 bases left in between. This CDR3 region has 13 residues. CDR1 MNHEY and CDR2 SMNVEV come from the germline V gene (reference sequence). The CDR3 coding sequence is TGTGCCAGCAGCGGACGGGCGGGGAGTGAGCAGTTCTTC. Protein: CASSGRAGSEQFF.

The rearrangement joins TRBV5-4 to TRBJ1-2; no clear D. CDR3 length: 14 amino acids. V lost 1 base to trimming and J lost 6 bases, with 13 bases between them. Germline values: CDR1 SGHNT, CDR2 YYREEE (reference sequence). This chain's CDR3 is CASSLNGVRDGYTF. CDR3 nucleotides: TGTGCCAGCAGCTTGAACGGGGTTCGGGATGGCTACACCTTC.

V and J are TRBV7-3 and TRBJ2-1; 8 nucleotides line up with TRBD2. This CDR3 has 17 residues. The trim removed 1 base at V and 5 bases at J, leaving 10 bases unmatched. Germline-derived CDR1 and CDR2 are SGHTA and FQGTGA. This CDR3 reads CASSLMGAGGMNNEQFF. As DNA, the CDR3 is TGTGCCAGCAGCTTAATGGGTGCGGGAGGAATGAACAATGAGCAGTTCTTC.

This chain joins TRBV2 and TRBJ2-3, with D possibly called TRBD1 or TRBD2 (5 bases each). CDR3 length equals 17 residues. Trimming removed 0 bases at V and 6 bases at J, with 19 bases between. Looked up from germline, CDR1 is SNHLY and CDR2 is FYNNEI. The CDR3 region has the DNA TGTGCCAGCAGTGAAGCGTCGGGACGCCCAAAGGCGGATACGCAGTATTTT. This codes for CASSEASGRPKADTQYF.

The rearrangement joins TRBV7-2 to TRBJ2-7; TRBD2 is a possible D gene (6 bases). CDR1 and CDR2 from the germline V gene are SGHTA and FQGNSA. With 5 bases removed from V and 1 base from J, the gap between germline ends came to 15 bases. The CDR3 is 15 residues long. CDR3 bases: TGTGCCAGCAGCCCCGCGGGGTCCAAGTCCTACGAGCAGTACTTC. Its protein is CASSPAGSKSYEQYF. Supplemented by reference TRBV7-2 and TRBJ2-7, the full variable domain reads GAGVSQSPSNKVTEKGKDVELRCDPISGHTALYWYRQSLGQGLEFLIYFQGNSAPDKSGLPSDRFSAERTGGSVSTLTIQRTQQEDSAVYLCASSPAGSKSYEQYFGPGTRLTVT.

The chain employs TRBV5-4 and TRBJ1-2; 8 bases line up with TRBD1. The CDR3 totals 17 residues. J gave up 4 bases and V 0 bases, and 11 bases lay outside the gene matches. Germline V lookup: CDR1 SGHNT, CDR2 YYREEE (reference sequence). CDR3 DNA sequence: TGTGCCAGCAGCTTGGACCGCGCAGGGGGCCATTCCTATGGCTACACCTTC. It yields the protein CASSLDRAGGHSYGYTF.

Regarding this clone: The same CDR3 arises from other DNA sequences in this sample as well. The genes are TRBV9 and TRBJ1-3; 9 nucleotides line up with TRBD1. This CDR3 is 15 amino acids long. V lost 2 bases, J lost 3 bases, and 3 bases stayed unmatched. The V gene's germline CDR1 is SGDLS and CDR2 YYNGEE. The CDR3 sequence: CASSVGTGSGNTIYF. As DNA, the CDR3 is TGTGCCAGCAGCGTCGGGACAGGGAGTGGAAACACCATATATTTT.

The chain is built from TRBV7-9 and TRBJ2-1, with 8 bases aligning to TRBD2. The CDR3 runs 17 residues. Germline CDR1 is SEHNR and CDR2 is FQNEAQ (reference sequence). V lost 3 bases to trimming and J lost 7 bases; unmatched junction nucleotides: 14. The CDR3 DNA is TGTGCCAGCAGCTTGGTCTTAGCAGCGGGAGCGAAAAATGAGCAGTTCTTC. This gives the protein CASSLVLAAGAKNEQFF. The whole variable domain, remainder taken from reference TRBV7-9 and TRBJ2-1, is DTGVSQNPRHKITKRGQNVTFRCDPISEHNRLYWYRQTLGQGPEFLTYFQNEAQLEKSRLLSDRFSAERPKGSFSTLEIQRTEQGDSAMYLCASSLVLAAGAKNEQFFGPGTRLTVL.

This clone was counted a single time. The chain uses TRBV7-8 and TRBJ1-2; D uncertain. From germline, CDR1 is SGHVS and CDR2 FQNEAQ. Trimming removed 4 bases at V and 2 bases at J, with 14 bases between. The CDR3 consists of 15 residues. CDR3 coding DNA: TGTGCCAGCAGCTCGATGGACCCAGGAAACTATGGCTACACCTTC. This encodes CASSSMDPGNYGYTF.

This clone was recorded only once. Different DNA sequences within this sample yield the same CDR3. The chain recombines TRBV27 with TRBJ2-5; the match to TRBD1 covers 7 bases. The J segment lost 3 bases and the V segment lost 4 bases, leaving 2 bases of the junction unmatched. The V gene's germline CDR1 is MNHEY and CDR2 SMNVEV (reference sequence). The CDR3 consists of 13 residues. The CDR3 region is CASSYRGEETQYF. CDR3 nucleotide sequence: TGTGCCAGCAGTTACAGGGGCGAAGAGACCCAGTACTTC.

The rearrangement links TRBV10-3 to TRBJ1-1, with D uncertain. The CDR3 is 14 amino acids. V gave up 7 bases and J gave up 0 bases, with 12 bases separating them. CDR1 is ENHRY, CDR2 SYGVKD, per germline. CDR3 DNA sequence: TGTGCCATCACCACCCAGCAAATGAACACTGAAGCTTTCTTT. Its protein is CAITTQQMNTEAFF.

The chain is built from TRBV9 and TRBJ1-5; D is unclear. The germline V gene has CDR1 SGDLS and CDR2 YYNGEE. Trimming took 3 bases from V and 2 from J, leaving 6 bases between them. The CDR3 sequence is 13 residues long. The chain's CDR3 is CASSAIGNQPQHF. The CDR3 DNA reads TGTGCCAGCAGCGCGATAGGCAATCAGCCCCAGCATTTT. Drawing the rest from reference TRBV9 and TRBJ1-5, the complete variable domain is DSGVTQTPKHLITATGQRVTLRCSPRSGDLSVYWYQQSLDQGLQFLIQYYNGEERAKGNILERFSAQQFPDLHSELNLSSLELGDSALYFCASSAIGNQPQHFGDGTRLSIL.

Concerning this clone: Other nucleotide sequences in the sample specify the same CDR3. The rearrangement uses TRBV7-3 and TRBJ2-1, with TRBD2 matching 10 bases. CDR3 size: 15 residues. The V and J ends lost 5 bases and 3 bases, in that order; junction bases with no gene match: 4. Germline CDR1 SGHTA, CDR2 FQGTGA. Here the CDR3 DNA reads TGTGCCAGCAGCCCCACTAGCGGGATCTACAATGAGCAGTTCTTC. Translated, it gives CASSPTSGIYNEQFF.